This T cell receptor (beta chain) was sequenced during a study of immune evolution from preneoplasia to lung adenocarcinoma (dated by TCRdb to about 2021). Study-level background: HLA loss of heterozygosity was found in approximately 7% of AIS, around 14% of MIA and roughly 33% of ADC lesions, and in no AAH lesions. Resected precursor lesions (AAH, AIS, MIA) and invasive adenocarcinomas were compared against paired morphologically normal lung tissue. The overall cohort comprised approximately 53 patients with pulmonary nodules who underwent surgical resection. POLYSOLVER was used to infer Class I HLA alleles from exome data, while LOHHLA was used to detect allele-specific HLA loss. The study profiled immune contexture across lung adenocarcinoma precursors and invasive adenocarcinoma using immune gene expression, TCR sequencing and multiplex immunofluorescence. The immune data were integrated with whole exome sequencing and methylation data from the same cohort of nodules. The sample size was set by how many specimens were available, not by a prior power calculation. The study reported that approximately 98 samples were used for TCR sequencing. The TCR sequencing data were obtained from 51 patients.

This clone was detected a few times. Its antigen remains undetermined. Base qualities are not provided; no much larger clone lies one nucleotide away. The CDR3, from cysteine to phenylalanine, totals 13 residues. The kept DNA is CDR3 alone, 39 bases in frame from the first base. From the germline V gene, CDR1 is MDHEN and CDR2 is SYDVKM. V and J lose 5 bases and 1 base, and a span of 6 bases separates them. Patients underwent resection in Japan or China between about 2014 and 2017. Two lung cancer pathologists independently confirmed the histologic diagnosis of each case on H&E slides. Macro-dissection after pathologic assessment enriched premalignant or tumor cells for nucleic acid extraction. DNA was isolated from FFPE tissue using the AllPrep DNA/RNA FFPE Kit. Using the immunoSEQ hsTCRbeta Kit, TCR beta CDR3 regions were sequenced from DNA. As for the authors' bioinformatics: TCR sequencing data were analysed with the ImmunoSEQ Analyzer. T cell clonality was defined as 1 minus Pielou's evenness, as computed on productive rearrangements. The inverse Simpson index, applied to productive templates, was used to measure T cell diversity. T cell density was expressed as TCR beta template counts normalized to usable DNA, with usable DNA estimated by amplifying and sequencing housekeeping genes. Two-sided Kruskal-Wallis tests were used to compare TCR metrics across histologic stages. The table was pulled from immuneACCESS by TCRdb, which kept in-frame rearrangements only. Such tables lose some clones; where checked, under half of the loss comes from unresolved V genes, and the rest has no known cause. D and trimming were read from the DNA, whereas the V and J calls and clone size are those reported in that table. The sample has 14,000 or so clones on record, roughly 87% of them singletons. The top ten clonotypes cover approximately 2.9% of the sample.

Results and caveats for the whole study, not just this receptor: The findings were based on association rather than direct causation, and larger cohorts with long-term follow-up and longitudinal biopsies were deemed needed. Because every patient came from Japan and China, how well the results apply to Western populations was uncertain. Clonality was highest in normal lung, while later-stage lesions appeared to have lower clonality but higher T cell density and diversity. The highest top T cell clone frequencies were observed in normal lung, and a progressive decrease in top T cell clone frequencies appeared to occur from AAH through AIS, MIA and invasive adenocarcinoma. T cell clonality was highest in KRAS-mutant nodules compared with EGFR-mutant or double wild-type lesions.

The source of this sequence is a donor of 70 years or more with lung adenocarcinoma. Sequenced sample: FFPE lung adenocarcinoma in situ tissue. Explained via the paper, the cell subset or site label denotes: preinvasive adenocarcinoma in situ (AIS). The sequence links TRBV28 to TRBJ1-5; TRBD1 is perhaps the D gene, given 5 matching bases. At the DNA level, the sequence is TGTGCCAGCAGTCGGGACAGCAATCAGCCCCAGCATTTT. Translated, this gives CASSRDSNQPQHF.